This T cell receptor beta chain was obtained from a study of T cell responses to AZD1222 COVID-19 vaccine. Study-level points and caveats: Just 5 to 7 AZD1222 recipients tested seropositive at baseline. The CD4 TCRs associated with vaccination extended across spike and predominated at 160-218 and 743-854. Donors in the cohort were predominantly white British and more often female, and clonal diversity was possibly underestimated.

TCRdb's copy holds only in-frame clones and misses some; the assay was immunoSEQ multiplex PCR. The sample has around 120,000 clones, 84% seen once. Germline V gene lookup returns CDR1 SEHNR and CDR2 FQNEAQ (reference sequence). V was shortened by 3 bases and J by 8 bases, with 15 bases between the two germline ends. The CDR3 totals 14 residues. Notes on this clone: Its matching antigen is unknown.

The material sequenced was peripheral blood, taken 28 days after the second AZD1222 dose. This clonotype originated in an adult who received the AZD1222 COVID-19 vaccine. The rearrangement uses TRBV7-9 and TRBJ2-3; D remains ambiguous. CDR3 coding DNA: TGTGCCAGCAGCTTGGTCCCTACCCAAGGTACGCAGTATTTT. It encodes CASSLVPTQGTQYF.